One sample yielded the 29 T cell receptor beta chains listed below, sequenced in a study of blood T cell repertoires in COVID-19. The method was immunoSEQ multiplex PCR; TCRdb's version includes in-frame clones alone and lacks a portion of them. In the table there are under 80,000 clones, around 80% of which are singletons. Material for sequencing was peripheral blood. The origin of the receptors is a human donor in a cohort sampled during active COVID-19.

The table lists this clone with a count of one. The CDR3 DNA sequence: TGTGCCAGCAGCCAACGTCCGGGAGAGACAGATACGCAGTATTTT. Its translation is CASSQRPGETDTQYF. This chain uses TRBV4-2 with TRBJ2-3; D is possibly TRBD2 (6 bases). The germline CDR1 and CDR2 sequences are LGHNA and YNFKEQ. V was shortened by 2 bases and J by 3 bases, with 12 bases between the two germline ends. The CDR3 is 15 amino acids.

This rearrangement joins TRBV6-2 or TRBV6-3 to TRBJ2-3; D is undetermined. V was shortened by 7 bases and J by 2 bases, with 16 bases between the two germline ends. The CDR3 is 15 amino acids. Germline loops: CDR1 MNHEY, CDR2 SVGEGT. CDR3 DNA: TGTGCCAGCACCCCGTTAGTAGCCGCCACAGATACGCAGTATTTT. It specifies CASTPLVAATDTQYF.

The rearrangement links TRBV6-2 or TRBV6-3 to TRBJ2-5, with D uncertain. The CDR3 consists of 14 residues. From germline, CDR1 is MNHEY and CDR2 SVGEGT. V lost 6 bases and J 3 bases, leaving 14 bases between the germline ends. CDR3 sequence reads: CASSYTSIKETQYF. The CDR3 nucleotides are TGTGCCAGCAGCTATACGAGTATAAAAGAGACCCAGTACTTC.

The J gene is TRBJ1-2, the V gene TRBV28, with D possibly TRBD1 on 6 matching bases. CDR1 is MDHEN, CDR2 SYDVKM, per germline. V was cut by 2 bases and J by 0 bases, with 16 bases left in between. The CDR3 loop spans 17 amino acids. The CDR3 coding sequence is TGTGCCAGCAGTTTACTCCTAGACAGGAAACCTAACTATGGCTACACCTTC. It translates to CASSLLLDRKPNYGYTF.

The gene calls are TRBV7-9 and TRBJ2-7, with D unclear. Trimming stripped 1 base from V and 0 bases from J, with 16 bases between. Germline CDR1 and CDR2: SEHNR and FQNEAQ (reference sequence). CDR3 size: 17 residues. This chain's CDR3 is CASSLVRQTKYSYEQYF. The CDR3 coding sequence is TGTGCCAGCAGCTTAGTCCGGCAGACAAAGTACTCCTACGAGCAGTACTTC.

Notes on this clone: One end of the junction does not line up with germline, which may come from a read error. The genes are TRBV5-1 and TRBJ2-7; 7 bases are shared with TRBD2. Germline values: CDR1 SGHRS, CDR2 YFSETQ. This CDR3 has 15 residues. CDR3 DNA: TGCGCCAGCAGCTTGGTAGCGGGTAACTCCCACGAGCAGTACTTC. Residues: CASSLVAGNSHEQYF.

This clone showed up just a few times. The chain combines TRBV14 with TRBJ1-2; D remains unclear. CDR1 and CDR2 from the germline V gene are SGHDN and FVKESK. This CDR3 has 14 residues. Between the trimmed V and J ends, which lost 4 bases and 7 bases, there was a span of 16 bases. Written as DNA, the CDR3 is TGTGCCAGCAGCCTCGGTAGAGGGTGGCGTGGCTACACCTTC. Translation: CASSLGRGWRGYTF.

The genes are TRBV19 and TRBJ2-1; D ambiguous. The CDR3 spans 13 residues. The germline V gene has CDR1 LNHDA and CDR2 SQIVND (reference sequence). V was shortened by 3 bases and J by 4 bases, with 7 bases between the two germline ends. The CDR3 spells CASSIPEYNEQFF. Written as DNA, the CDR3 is TGTGCCAGTAGTATTCCCGAGTACAATGAGCAGTTCTTC.

Written as DNA, the CDR3 is TGCGCCAGCAGTGAGGGTCTAGCTCAAATCCAAAATGAGCAGTTCTTC. Its translation is CASSEGLAQIQNEQFF. J is TRBJ2-1 and V is TRBV10-1, with TRBD2 as a possible D gene (5 bases). Per the germline V gene, CDR1 is WNHNN and CDR2 is SYGVQD (reference sequence). V was shortened by 2 bases and J by 7 bases, with 18 bases between the two germline ends. The CDR3 consists of 16 residues.

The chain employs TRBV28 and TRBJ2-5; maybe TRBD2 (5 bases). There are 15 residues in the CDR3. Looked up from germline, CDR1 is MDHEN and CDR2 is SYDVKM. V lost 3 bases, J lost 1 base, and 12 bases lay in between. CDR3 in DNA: TGTGCCAGCAGTTTCCGGAGGAGTTCCCAAGAGACCCAGTACTTC. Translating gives CASSFRRSSQETQYF.

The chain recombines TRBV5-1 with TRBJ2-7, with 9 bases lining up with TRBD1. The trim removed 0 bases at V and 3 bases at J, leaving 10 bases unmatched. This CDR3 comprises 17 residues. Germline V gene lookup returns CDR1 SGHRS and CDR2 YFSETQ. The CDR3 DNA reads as TGCGCCAGCAGCTTGGGAAAGGGTAGGACAGGGGTCTACGAGCAGTACTTC. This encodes CASSLGKGRTGVYEQYF.

This CDR3 reads CSVGRTGGANTEAFF. As DNA, the CDR3 is TGCAGCGTTGGACGGACAGGGGGGGCCAACACTGAAGCTTTCTTT. This chain links TRBV29-1 with TRBJ1-1; 10 positions agree with TRBD1. CDR1 is SQVTM and CDR2 is ANQGSEA in the germline V gene. This CDR3 spans 15 amino acids. V dropped 4 bases and J dropped 2; count of bases not matched to a gene: 7.

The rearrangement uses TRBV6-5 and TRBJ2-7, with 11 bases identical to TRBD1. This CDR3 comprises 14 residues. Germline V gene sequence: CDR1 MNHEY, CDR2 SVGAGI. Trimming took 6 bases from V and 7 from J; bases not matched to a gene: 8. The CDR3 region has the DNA TGTGCCAGCAGAGTGGGACAGGGGGATAGGGAGCAGTACTTC. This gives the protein CASRVGQGDREQYF.

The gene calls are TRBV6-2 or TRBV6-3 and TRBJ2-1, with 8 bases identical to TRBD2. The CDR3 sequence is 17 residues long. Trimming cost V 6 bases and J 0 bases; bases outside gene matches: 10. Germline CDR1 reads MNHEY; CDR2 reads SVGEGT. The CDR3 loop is CASSTTTGRDSYNEQFF. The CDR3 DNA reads TGTGCCAGCAGCACCACCACCGGGAGGGACTCCTACAATGAGCAGTTCTTC.

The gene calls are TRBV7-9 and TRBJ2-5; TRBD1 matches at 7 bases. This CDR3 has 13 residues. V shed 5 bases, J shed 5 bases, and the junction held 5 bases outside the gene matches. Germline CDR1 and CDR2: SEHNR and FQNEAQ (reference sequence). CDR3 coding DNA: TGTGCCAGCAGCCGGGACAGTACGGAGACCCAGTACTTC. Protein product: CASSRDSTETQYF.

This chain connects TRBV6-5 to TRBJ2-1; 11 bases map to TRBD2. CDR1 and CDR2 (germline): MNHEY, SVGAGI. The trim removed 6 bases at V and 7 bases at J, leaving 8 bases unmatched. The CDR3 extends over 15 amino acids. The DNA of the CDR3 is TGTGCCAGCAGGGAGGCCACTAGCGGGAGAAATGAGCAGTTCTTC. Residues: CASREATSGRNEQFF.

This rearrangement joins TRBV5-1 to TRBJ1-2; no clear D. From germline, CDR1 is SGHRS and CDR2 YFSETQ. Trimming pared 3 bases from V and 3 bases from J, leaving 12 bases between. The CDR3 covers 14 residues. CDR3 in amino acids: CASSSDGRDYGYTF. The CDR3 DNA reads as TGCGCCAGCAGCTCGGACGGGAGAGACTATGGCTACACCTTC.

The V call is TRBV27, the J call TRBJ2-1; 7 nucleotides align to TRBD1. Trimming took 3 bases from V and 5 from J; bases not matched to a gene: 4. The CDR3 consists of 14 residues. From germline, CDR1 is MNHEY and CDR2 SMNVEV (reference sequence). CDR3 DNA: TGTGCCAGCAGTTTGACAGGGTGGAACAATGAGCAGTTCTTC. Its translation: CASSLTGWNNEQFF.

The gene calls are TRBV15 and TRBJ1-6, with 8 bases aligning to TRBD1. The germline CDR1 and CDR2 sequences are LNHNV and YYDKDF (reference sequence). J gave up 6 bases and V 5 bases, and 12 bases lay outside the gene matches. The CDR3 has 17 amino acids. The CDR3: CATSATQGAPGNSPLHF. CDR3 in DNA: TGTGCCACCAGCGCAACTCAGGGGGCGCCCGGTAATTCACCCCTCCACTTT.

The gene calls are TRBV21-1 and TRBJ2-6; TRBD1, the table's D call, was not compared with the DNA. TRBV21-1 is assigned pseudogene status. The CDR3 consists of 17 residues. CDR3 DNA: TGTGCCAGCAGCGACCGGGACAGGGGGCGCGGGGCCAACGTCCTGACTTTC. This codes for CASSDRDRGRGANVLTF.

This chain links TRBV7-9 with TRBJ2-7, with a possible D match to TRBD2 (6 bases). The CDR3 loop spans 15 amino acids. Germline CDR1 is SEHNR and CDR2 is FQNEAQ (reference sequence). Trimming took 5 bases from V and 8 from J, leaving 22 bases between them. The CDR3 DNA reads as TGTGCCAGCAGCGCGTTACCGACTAGTACGAGTCAGCAGTACTTC. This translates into CASSALPTSTSQQYF.

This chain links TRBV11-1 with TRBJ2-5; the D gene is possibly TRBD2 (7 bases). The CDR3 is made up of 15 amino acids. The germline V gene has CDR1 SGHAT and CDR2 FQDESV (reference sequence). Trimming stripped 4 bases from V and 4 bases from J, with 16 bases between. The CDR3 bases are TGTGCCAGCAGCTCATGGGGGGGGCAGAGAGAGACCCAGTACTTC. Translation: CASSSWGGQRETQYF.

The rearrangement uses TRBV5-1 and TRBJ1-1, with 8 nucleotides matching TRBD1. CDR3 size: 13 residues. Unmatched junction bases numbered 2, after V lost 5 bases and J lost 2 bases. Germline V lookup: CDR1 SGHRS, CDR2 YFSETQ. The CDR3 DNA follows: TGCGCCAGCAGGACAGGGGTAAACACTGAAGCTTTCTTT. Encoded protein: CASRTGVNTEAFF.

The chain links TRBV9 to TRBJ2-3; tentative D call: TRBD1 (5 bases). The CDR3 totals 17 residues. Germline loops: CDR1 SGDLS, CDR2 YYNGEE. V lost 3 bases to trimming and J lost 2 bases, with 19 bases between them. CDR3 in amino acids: CASSAEGDGGYTDTQYF. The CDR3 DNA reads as TGTGCCAGCAGCGCCGAAGGGGATGGCGGTTACACAGATACGCAGTATTTT.

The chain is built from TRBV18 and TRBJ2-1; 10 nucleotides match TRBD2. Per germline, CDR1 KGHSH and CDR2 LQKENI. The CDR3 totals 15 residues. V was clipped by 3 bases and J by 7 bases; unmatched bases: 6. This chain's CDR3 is CASSPGLAKRNEQFF. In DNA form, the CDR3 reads TGTGCCAGCTCACCGGGACTAGCGAAGAGGAATGAGCAGTTCTTC.

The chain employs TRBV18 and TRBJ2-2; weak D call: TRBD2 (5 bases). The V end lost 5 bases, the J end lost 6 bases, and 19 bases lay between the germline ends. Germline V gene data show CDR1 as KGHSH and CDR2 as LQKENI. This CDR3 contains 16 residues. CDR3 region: CASSDNLSARPGELFF. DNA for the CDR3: TGTGCCAGCTCAGACAATCTTAGCGCCCGTCCCGGGGAGCTGTTTTTT.

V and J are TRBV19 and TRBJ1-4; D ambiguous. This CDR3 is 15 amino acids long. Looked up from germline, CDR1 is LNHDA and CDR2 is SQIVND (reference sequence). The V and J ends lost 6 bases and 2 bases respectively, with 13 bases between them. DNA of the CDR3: TGTGCCAGTAGGCCGGAAACGGGGACTAATGAAAAACTGTTTTTT. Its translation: CASRPETGTNEKLFF.

CDR3 sequence (DNA): TGTGCCAGCAGCTTAGCCCAGGGGCAGAACTATGGCTACACCTTC. It codes for CASSLAQGQNYGYTF. The chain is built from TRBV7-8 and TRBJ1-2, with D maybe TRBD1 (6 bases). The germline V gene has CDR1 SGHVS and CDR2 FQNEAQ. CDR3 size: 15 residues. The V end lost 0 bases, the J end lost 2 bases, and 10 bases lay between the germline ends.

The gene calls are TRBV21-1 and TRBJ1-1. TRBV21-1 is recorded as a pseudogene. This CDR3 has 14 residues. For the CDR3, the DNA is TGTGCCAGCAGCAAAGTGGGTCCTCGGGCTGAAGCTTTCTTT. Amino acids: CASSKVGPRAEAFF.